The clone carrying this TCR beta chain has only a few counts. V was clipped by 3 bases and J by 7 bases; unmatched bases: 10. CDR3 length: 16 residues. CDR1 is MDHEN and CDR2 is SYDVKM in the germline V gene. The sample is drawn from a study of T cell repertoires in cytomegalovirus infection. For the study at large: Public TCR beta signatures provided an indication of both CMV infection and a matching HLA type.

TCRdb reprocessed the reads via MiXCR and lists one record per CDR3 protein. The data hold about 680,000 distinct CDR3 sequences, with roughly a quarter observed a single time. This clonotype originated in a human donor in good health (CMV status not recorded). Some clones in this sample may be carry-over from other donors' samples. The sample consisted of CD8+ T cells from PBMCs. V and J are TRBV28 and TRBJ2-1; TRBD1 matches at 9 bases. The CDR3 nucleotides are TGTGCCAGCAGTTTGACAGGGGGTAGGAGGTGGAATGAGCAGTTCTTC. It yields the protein CASSLTGGRRWNEQFF.